Listed below are T cell receptor beta chains from one sample, sequenced in a study of blood T cell repertoires in COVID-19. Data came from immunoSEQ multiplex PCR; TCRdb stores just in-frame clones and leaves some out. In the table there are roughly 150,000 clones, 80% to 90% of which are singletons. Sequenced: peripheral blood. Every receptor here comes from a woman aged 60-70 years with COVID-19, enrolled during active disease. CDR3s include the opening cysteine and the closing phenylalanine or tryptophan. A D gene is named only where the DNA matches it firmly. Rows give clone size only sometimes, using once, few, many, or a class for an expanded clone.

clone_size d_call j_call v_call cdr3_nt cdr3_aa
- - TRBJ1-2 TRBV9 TGTGCCAGCAGCGTAGGTCTAGGGGAAACTGGCTACACCTTC CASSVGLGETGYTF
- - TRBJ2-1 TRBV11-3 TGTGCCAGCAGCAGAAACAGCGAGCAGTTCTTC CASSRNSEQFF
- TRBD1 TRBJ1-1 TRBV19 TGTGCCAGTAGTATGGTGAGGGGGCGGCAAATGAAAGCTTTCTTT CASSMVRGRQMKAFF
- TRBD1 TRBJ1-4 TRBV24-1 TGTGCCACCAGGATGACAGGGGACGAAAAACTGTTTTTT CATRMTGDEKLFF
- - TRBJ1-2 TRBV27 TGTGCCAGCAGTGACGACGGTCGCAGGTCAGGCTATGGCTACACCTTC CASSDDGRRSGYGYTF
- - TRBJ1-2 TRBV7-2 TGTGCCAGCGGGCGGGAAGGGTCCGCATATGGCTACACCTTC CASGREGSAYGYTF
- TRBD1 TRBJ2-4 TRBV4-1 TGCGCCAGCAGCCAAGATAGGAGGGTTCAGGGGGCGGCCAAAAACATTCAGTACTTC CASSQDRRVQGAAKNIQYF
- TRBD2 TRBJ2-1 TRBV5-1 TGCGCCAGCAGCTATCAACTAGCGGGAGGGACTAATGAGCAGTTCTTC CASSYQLAGGTNEQFF
- TRBD2 TRBJ2-1 TRBV19 TGTGCCAGTAGGCAGGGACTAGCGTCCAATGAGCAGTTCTTC CASRQGLASNEQFF
- - TRBJ2-5 TRBV2 TGTGCCAGCAGTCGCACAGGGGACTGGACCCAGTACTTC CASSRTGDWTQYF
once - TRBJ1-4 TRBV12-3/TRBV12-4 TGTGCCAGCAGTCAAGCGAATGAAAAACTGTTTTTT CASSQANEKLFF
- - TRBJ1-5 TRBV6-5 TGTGCAGGGGGGGTTGGATACAATCAGCCCCAGCATTTT CAGGVGYNQPQHF
- TRBD2 TRBJ2-1 TRBV2 TGTGCCATTCTACTAAGCGGGGATGAGCAGTTCTTC CAILLSGDEQFF
- - TRBJ1-2 TRBV6-5 TGTGCCAGCAGTTCCCCCTCCTATGGCTACACCTTC CASSSPSYGYTF
- TRBD1 TRBJ1-6 TRBV3-1/TRBV3-2 TGTGCCACCCGGGACAGGGGTACCTATAATTCACCCCTCCACTTT CATRDRGTYNSPLHF
- TRBD2 TRBJ2-7 TRBV7-3 TGTGCCAGCAGCCCCGTAAGCGGGAGGGTCGGAGAGCAGTACTTC CASSPVSGRVGEQYF
- - TRBJ2-7 TRBV2 TGTGCCAGCAGATTCAGCGGCCCTAAGGTCGAGCAGTACTTC CASRFSGPKVEQYF
few TRBD1 TRBJ2-1 TRBV9 TGTGCCAGCAGCGCCTTTTTGGGGACAGGGAACAATGAGCAGTTCTTC CASSAFLGTGNNEQFF
few - TRBJ2-2 TRBV5-4 TGTGCCAGCAGCTTTGACAGTTCAGGGGAGCTGTTTTTT CASSFDSSGELFF
- TRBD2 TRBJ2-5 TRBV6-5 TGTGCCAGCAGTAGAGAGGGGCTAGCGGGAGAGACCCAGTACTTC CASSREGLAGETQYF
few - TRBJ2-7 TRBV19 TGTGCCAGTAGCTCCATAGCCTCGTCCTACGAGCAGTACTTC CASSSIASSYEQYF
- TRBD1 TRBJ1-2 TRBV12-3/TRBV12-4 TGTGCCAGCAGTCCCGACAGGGTGGATGGCTACACCTTC CASSPDRVDGYTF
- TRBD2 TRBJ2-7 TRBV19 TGTGCCAGTAGTATAGGACGCGGGAGGCTAATCTACGAGCAGTACTTC CASSIGRGRLIYEQYF
- - TRBJ1-6 TRBV11-2 TGTGCCAGCAGCTTGGTCTGGGGCGGGGTCAATTCACCCCTCCACTTT CASSLVWGGVNSPLHF
- TRBD1 TRBJ1-1 TRBV18 TGTGCCAGCTCCTTAGGACAGGGTGGGAACACTGAAGCTTTCTTT CASSLGQGGNTEAFF
- TRBD1 TRBJ1-4 TRBV29-1 TGCAGCGCTGGACAGGGGGCAACTAATGAAAAACTGTTTTTT CSAGQGATNEKLFF
- TRBD1 TRBJ1-1 TRBV7-2 TGTGCCAGCAGCTGGACCCGGGACAGGGGGCGGACAATGAACACTGAAGCTTTCTTT CASSWTRDRGRTMNTEAFF
- - TRBJ2-2 TRBV5-1 TGCGCCAGCAGCTTGTCTCTAGAAATCACCGGGGAGCTGTTTTTT CASSLSLEITGELFF
- TRBD2 TRBJ2-1 TRBV6-4 TGTGCCAGCAGTGAACTAGCGGGAGGTGGTGAGCAGTTCTTC CASSELAGGGEQFF
- - TRBJ1-5 TRBV6-6 TGTGCCAGCAGTTACTCGGATGGGCCCTCTCAGCCCCAGCATTTT CASSYSDGPSQPQHF
few - TRBJ1-3 TRBV4-2 TGTGCCAGCGGGGGCGGAGCCTTCTCTGGAAACACCATATATTTT CASGGGAFSGNTIYF
- - TRBJ1-5 TRBV5-5 TGTGCCAGCAGCTTGGTAGGGGCAAGCAATCAGCCCCAGCATTTT CASSLVGASNQPQHF
- TRBD1 TRBJ1-4 TRBV15 TGTGCCACCAGCAGAACAGGGGATCCTAATGAAAAACTGTTTTTT CATSRTGDPNEKLFF
few - TRBJ2-1 TRBV4-1 TGCGCCAGCAGCCAAGATAGTAGGGGGGAGCAGTTCTTC CASSQDSRGEQFF
- - TRBJ1-1 TRBV5-1 TGCGCCAGCAGCTCAACAGTTTTTCCGGAAGCTTTCTTT CASSSTVFPEAFF
- - TRBJ1-1 TRBV10-3 TGTGCCATCAGTGAGTGGGCTGGGCAGCCAAACACTGAAGCTTTCTTT CAISEWAGQPNTEAFF
- - TRBJ1-1 TRBV2 TGTGCCAGCACCTCCTCCCTTGAAGCTTTCTTT CASTSSLEAFF
- - TRBJ2-5 TRBV7-2 TGTGCCAGCAGCGGCTCGACTAGGACGCAAGAGACCCAGTACTTC CASSGSTRTQETQYF
- - TRBJ1-6 TRBV11-2 TGTGCCAGCAGCTTTCAAACAACCGAACAGGGTCCATATAATTCACCCCTCCACTTT CASSFQTTEQGPYNSPLHF
- - TRBJ1-1 TRBV7-6 TGTGCCAGCAGCTCGGGGATGAACACTGAAGCTTTCTTT CASSSGMNTEAFF
- - TRBJ2-2 TRBV6-1 TGTGCCAGCAGTGAGAGGGTCGGGGAGCTGTTTTTT CASSERVGELFF
- TRBD1 TRBJ2-1 TRBV5-1 TGCGCCAGCAGCTGGGTGGCGCGCCAGGGGGATGAGCAGTTCTTC CASSWVARQGDEQFF
- - TRBJ1-5 TRBV11-2 TGTGCCAGCAGCTTAGTTCCAGGGGATCAGCCCCAGCATTTT CASSLVPGDQPQHF
- TRBD2 TRBJ2-3 TRBV7-8 TGTGCCAGCAGCTCAGCCGGGACTAGCGGGGCGGATACGCAGTATTTT CASSSAGTSGADTQYF
once - TRBJ1-2 TRBV7-9 TGTGCCAGCAGCTTATTCGGAGGGGGGGATGGCTACACCTTC CASSLFGGGDGYTF
- - TRBJ1-1 TRBV5-1 TGCGCCAGCAGCGGCGGACAGCTAATGAACACTGAAGCTTTCTTT CASSGGQLMNTEAFF
- TRBD1 TRBJ1-2 TRBV6-5 TGTGCCAGCAGTTACCCCGGGACAGGGAGCGGCTACACCTTC CASSYPGTGSGYTF
- - TRBJ1-2 TRBV19 TGTGCCACCAAGGAGGGTATAGCTAACTATGGCTACACCTTC CATKEGIANYGYTF
- - TRBJ1-1 TRBV18 TGTGCCAGCTCACCCTCCGGCGGAGCTTTCTTT CASSPSGGAFF
- - TRBJ1-5 TRBV10-1 TGCGCCAGCAGTGATGCAGGGCTACCTCAGCCCCAGCATTTT CASSDAGLPQPQHF
- - TRBJ2-2 TRBV2 TGTGCCAGCGTCGGCGGGACCGGGGAGCTGTTTTTT CASVGGTGELFF
- - TRBJ1-2 TRBV18 TGTGCCAGCTCACCACCGTTAAGAGGTGCCGGCGGCTACACCTTC CASSPPLRGAGGYTF
once - TRBJ2-1 TRBV7-2 TGTGCCAGCAGCTTATTGAGGGGGGGCGGTAGCTACAATGAGCAGTTCTTC CASSLLRGGGSYNEQFF
- TRBD1 TRBJ1-4 TRBV27 TGTGCCAGCAGCGGAACAGGGGCTTCCGAGGAAAAACTGTTTTTT CASSGTGASEEKLFF
- - TRBJ1-5 TRBV19 TGTGCCAGTAGTCCTCTCGGGACATACCAGCCCCAGCATTTT CASSPLGTYQPQHF
- TRBD2 TRBJ2-1 TRBV18 TGTGCCAGCTCACTGACTAGCGGGAGCCCCAATGAGCAGTTCTTC CASSLTSGSPNEQFF
- - TRBJ2-5 TRBV25-1 TGTGCCAGCAGTGAAGGGGGACACCTCCAAGAGACCCAGTACTTC CASSEGGHLQETQYF
few - TRBJ1-1 TRBV9 TGTGCCAGCAGCGTAGCCCCGTCGGGGCAGGGGGAAGCTTTCTTT CASSVAPSGQGEAFF
- - TRBJ1-2 TRBV29-1 TGCAGCTTTCTAGGGGGTGACTATGGCTACACCTTC CSFLGGDYGYTF
- - TRBJ2-5 TRBV5-1 TGCGCCAGCAGCTTCGGTCTAGGGGGCCAAGAGACCCAGTACTTC CASSFGLGGQETQYF